This TCR beta chain was recovered during a study of blood T cells in healthy people across ages. Across the whole study: Template-switching capture recovered about one barcoded beta molecule per two T cells.

A word on this clonotype: Its antigen is as yet unknown.

Notes on the study in general: Researchers report that TCR beta diversity correlated strongly with naive T cell percentage.

The CDR3 is 11 residues long. Trimming removed 5 bases at V and 4 bases at J, with 5 bases between. Sample-barcoded 5' priming and a J-beta primer mix drove a second PCR of 7 to 11 cycles. Each cDNA was tagged by a template-switch adaptor containing 12 random nucleotides. TCRdb passed the 5' RACE reads through MiXCR, listing each CDR3 protein once. The data contain approximately 1,000,000 distinct CDR3 sequences, 35% to 40% of them seen just once; the ten biggest clones take up about an eighth. The sample was blood. The source is a man younger than 30 in good health. This rearrangement joins TRBV12-3 or TRBV12-4 to TRBJ1-2, with D hard to call. The CDR3 region has the DNA TGTGCCAGCAGTCTCTTCTATGGCTACACCTTC. It codes for CASSLFYGYTF.